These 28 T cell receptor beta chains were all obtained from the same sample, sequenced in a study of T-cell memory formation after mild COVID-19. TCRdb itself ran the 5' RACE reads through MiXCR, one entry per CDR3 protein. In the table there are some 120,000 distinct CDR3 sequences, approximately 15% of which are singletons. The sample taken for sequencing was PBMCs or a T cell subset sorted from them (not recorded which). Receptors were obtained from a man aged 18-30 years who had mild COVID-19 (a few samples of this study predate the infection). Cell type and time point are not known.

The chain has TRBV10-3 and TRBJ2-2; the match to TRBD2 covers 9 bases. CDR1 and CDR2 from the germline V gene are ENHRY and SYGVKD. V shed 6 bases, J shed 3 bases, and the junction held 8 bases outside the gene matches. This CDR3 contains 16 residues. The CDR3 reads CAIRPSGADYTGELFF. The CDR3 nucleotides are TGTGCCATCAGGCCTAGCGGGGCGGATTACACCGGGGAGCTGTTTTTT.

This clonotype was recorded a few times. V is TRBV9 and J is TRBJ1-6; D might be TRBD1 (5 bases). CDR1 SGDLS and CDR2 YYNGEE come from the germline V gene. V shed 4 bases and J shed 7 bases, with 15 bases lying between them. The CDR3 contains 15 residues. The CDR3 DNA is TGTGCCAGCAGCTCCCGCGGGGGTCAGAATTCACCCCTCCACTTT. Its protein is CASSSRGGQNSPLHF.

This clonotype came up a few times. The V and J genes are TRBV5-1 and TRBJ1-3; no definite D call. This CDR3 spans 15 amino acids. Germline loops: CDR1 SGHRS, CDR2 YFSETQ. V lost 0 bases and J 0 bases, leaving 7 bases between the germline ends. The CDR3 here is CASSLGTVSGNTIYF. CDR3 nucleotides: TGCGCCAGCAGCTTGGGGACGGTCTCTGGAAACACCATATATTTT.

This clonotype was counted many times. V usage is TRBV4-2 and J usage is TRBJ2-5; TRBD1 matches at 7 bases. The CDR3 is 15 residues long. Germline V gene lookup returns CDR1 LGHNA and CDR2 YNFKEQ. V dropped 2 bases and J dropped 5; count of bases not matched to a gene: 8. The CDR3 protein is CASSQRTGEPETQYF. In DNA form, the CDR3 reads TGTGCCAGCAGCCAACGCACAGGGGAACCGGAGACCCAGTACTTC.

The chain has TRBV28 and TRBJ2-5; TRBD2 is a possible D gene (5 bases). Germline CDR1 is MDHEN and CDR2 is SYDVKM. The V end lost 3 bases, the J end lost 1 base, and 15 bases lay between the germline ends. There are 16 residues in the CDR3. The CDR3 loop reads CASSFWTLTSQETQYF. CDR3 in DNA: TGTGCCAGCAGTTTCTGGACTCTAACCTCCCAAGAGACCCAGTACTTC.

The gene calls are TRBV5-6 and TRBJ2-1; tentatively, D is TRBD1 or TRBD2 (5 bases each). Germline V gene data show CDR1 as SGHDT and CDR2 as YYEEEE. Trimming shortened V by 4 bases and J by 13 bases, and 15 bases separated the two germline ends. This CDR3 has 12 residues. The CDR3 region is CASSRPEGLQFF. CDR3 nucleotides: TGTGCCAGCAGCCGGCCCGAGGGGCTACAGTTCTTC.

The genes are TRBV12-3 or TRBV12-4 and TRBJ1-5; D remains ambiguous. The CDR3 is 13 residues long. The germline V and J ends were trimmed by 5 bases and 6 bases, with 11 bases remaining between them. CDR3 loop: CASSLQPGQPQHF. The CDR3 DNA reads TGTGCCAGCAGTCTCCAACCAGGTCAGCCCCAGCATTTT.

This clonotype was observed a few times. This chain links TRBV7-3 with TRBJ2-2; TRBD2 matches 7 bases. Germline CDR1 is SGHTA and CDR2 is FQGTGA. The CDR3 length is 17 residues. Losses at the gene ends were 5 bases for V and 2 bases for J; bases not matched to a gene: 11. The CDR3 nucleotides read TGTGCCAGCAGCGACGGACGAGGGACTACCAACACCGGGGAGCTGTTTTTT. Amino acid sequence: CASSDGRGTTNTGELFF.

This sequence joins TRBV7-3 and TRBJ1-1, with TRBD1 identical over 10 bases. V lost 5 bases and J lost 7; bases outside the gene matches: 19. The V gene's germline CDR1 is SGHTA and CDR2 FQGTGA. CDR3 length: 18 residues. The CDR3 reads CASSQMGTGTGAFDEAFF. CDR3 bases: TGTGCCAGCAGCCAGATGGGCACCGGGACAGGGGCTTTCGATGAAGCTTTCTTT.

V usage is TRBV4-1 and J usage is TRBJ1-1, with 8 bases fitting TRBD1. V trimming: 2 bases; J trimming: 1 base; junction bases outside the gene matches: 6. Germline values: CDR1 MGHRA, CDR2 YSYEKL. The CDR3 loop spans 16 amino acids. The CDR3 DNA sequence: TGCGCCAGCAGCCAATCATCCGGGACAGGGAACACTGAAGCTTTCTTT. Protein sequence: CASSQSSGTGNTEAFF.

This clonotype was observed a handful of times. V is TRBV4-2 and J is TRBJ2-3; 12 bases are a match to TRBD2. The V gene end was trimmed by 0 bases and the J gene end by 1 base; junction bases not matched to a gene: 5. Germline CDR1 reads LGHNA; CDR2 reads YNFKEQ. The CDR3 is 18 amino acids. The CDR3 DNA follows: TGTGCCAGCAGCCAAGATGCTAGCGGGGGGGCCGGCACAGATACGCAGTATTTT. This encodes CASSQDASGGAGTDTQYF.

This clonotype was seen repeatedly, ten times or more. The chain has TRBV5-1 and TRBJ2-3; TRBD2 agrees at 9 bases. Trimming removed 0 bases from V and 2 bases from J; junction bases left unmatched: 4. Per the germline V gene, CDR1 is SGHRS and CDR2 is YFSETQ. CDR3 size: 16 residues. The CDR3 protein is CASSLAVAGDTDTQYF. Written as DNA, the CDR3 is TGCGCCAGCAGCTTGGCAGTAGCGGGGGACACAGATACGCAGTATTTT.

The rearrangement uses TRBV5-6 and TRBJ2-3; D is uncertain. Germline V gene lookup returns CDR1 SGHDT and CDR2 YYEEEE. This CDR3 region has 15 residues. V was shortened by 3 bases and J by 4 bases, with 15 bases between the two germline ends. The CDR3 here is CASSSPSRQADTQYF. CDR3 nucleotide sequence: TGTGCCAGCAGCTCTCCCTCGCGGCAGGCAGATACGCAGTATTTT.

CDR3 sequence reads: CASRLVGPQHF. DNA for the CDR3: TGTGCCAGCAGATTGGTTGGGCCCCAGCATTTT. The chain links TRBV12-3 or TRBV12-4 to TRBJ1-5; no firm D call. The length of the CDR3 is 11 residues. V was trimmed by 6 bases and J by 9 bases, leaving 9 bases between them.

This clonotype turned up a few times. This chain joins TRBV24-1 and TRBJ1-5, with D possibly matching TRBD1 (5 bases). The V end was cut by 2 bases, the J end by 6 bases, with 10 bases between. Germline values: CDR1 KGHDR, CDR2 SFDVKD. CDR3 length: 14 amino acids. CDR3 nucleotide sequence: TGTGCCACCAGTGATTGGGGGGTTTTTCAGCCCCAGCATTTT. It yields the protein CATSDWGVFQPQHF.

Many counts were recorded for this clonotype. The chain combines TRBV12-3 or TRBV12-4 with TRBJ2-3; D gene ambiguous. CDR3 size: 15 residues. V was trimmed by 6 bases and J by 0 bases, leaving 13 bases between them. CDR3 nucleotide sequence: TGTGCCAGCAGAACCTCCGGGTCTAGCACAGATACGCAGTATTTT. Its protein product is CASRTSGSSTDTQYF.

The CDR3 DNA reads TGCGCCAGCAGGAAACCGCAGGGCCGTTCACCCCTCCACTTT. This codes for CASRKPQGRSPLHF. The rearrangement links TRBV5-1 to TRBJ1-6; D perhaps matches TRBD1 (5 bases). This CDR3 contains 14 residues. CDR1 is SGHRS and CDR2 is YFSETQ in the germline V gene. Trimming shortened V by 5 bases and J by 9 bases, and 15 bases separated the two germline ends.

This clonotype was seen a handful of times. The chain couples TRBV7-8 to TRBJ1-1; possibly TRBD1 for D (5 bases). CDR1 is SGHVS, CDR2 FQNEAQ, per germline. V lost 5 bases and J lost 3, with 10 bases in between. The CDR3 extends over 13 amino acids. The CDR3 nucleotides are TGTGCCAGCAGCAAGGGGTACTACACTGAAGCTTTCTTT. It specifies CASSKGYYTEAFF.

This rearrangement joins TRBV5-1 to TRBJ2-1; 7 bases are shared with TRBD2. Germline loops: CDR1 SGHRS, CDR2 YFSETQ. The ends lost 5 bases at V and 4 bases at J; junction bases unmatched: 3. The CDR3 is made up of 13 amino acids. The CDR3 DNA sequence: TGCGCCAGCAGACTGGGGGGGTACAATGAGCAGTTCTTC. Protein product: CASRLGGYNEQFF.

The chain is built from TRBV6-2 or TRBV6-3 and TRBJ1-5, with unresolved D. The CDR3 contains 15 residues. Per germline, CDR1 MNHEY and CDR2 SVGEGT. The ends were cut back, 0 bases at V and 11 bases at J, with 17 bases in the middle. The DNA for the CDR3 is TGTGCCAGCAGTTACTCCCCTGCCGCCATCCTGACCCAGCATTTT. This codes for CASSYSPAAILTQHF.

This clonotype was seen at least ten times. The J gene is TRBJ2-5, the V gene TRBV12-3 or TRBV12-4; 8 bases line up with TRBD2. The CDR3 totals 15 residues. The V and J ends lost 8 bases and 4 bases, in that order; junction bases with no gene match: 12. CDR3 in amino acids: CASSGAGGRIETQYF. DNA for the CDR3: TGTGCCAGCTCCGGGGCGGGGGGCCGAATAGAGACCCAGTACTTC.

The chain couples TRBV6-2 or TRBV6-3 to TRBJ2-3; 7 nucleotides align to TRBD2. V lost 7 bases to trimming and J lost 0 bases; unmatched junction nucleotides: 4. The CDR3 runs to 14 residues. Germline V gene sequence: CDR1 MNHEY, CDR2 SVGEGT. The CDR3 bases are TGTGCCAGCAACGGGGGGTCGAGCACAGATACGCAGTATTTT. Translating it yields CASNGGSSTDTQYF.

The CDR3 region has the DNA TGTGCCAGCAGCTTAGATGGGACAGGGGGCGCGGATGGCTACACCTTC. Protein: CASSLDGTGGADGYTF. The chain couples TRBV7-9 to TRBJ1-2, with 12 bases aligning to TRBD1. The J segment lost 6 bases and the V segment lost 1 base, leaving 6 bases of the junction unmatched. Germline-derived CDR1 and CDR2 are SEHNR and FQNEAQ (reference sequence). The CDR3 extends over 16 amino acids.

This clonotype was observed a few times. Here the CDR3 reads CASSGGPGILYGYTF. The CDR3 DNA sequence: TGTGCCAGCAGTGGTGGTCCGGGTATTCTCTATGGCTACACCTTC. The gene calls are TRBV25-1 and TRBJ1-2; D ambiguous. Germline CDR1 and CDR2: MGHDK and SYGVNS. V gave up 4 bases and J gave up 4 bases, with 16 bases separating them. There are 15 residues in the CDR3.

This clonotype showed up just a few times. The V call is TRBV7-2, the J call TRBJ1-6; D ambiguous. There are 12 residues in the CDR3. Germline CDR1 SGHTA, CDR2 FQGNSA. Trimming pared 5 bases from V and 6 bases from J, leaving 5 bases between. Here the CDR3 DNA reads TGTGCCAGCAGCCCAACTAATTCACCCCTCCACTTT. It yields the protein CASSPTNSPLHF.

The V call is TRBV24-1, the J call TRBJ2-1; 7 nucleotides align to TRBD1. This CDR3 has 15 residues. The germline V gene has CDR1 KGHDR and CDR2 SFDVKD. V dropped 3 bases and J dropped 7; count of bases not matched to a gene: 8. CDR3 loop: CATSDPRGPGNEQFF. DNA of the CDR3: TGTGCCACCAGTGATCCGAGGGGGCCGGGGAATGAGCAGTTCTTC.

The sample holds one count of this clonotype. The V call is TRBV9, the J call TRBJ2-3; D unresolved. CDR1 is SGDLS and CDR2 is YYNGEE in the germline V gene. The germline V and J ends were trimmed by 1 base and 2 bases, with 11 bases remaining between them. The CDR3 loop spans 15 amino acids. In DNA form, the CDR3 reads TGTGCCAGCAGCGTAAGGCACACCTCCACAGATACGCAGTATTTT. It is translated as CASSVRHTSTDTQYF.

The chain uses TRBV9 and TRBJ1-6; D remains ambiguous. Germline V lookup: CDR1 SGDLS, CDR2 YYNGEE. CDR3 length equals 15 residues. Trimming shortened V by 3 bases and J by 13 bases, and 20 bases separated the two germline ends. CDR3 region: CASSAIGGSAQPLHF. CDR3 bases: TGTGCCAGCAGCGCCATAGGCGGATCCGCCCAGCCCCTCCACTTT.